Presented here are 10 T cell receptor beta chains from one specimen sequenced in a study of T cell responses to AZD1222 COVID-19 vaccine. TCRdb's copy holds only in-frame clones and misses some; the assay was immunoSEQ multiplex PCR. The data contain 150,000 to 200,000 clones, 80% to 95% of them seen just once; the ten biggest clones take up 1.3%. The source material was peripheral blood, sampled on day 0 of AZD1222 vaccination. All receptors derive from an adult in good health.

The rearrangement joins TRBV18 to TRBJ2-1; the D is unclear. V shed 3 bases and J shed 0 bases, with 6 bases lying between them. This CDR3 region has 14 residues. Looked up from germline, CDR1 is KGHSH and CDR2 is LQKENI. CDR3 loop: CASSPHSSYNEQFF. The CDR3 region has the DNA TGTGCCAGCTCACCGCACAGCTCCTACAATGAGCAGTTCTTC.

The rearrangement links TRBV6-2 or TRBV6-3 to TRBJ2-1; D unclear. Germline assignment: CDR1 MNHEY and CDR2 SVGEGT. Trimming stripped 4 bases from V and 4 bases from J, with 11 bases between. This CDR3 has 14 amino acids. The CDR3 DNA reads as TGTGCCAGCAGTTCCTCAGTTGAGTACAATGAGCAGTTCTTC. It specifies CASSSSVEYNEQFF.

CDR3 DNA: TGTGCCAGCAGCCCGGGGACAGGGTATAGCAATCAGCCCCAGCATTTT. Translating it yields CASSPGTGYSNQPQHF. This sequence joins TRBV7-2 and TRBJ1-5, with 9 bases that match TRBD1. Germline assignment: CDR1 SGHTA and CDR2 FQGNSA. The CDR3 is 16 amino acids. The trim removed 5 bases at V and 0 bases at J, leaving 5 bases unmatched. Looking up the rest from reference TRBV7-2 and TRBJ1-5 gives the full variable domain: GAGVSQSPSNKVTEKGKDVELRCDPISGHTALYWYRQSLGQGLEFLIYFQGNSAPDKSGLPSDRFSAERTGGSVSTLTIQRTQQEDSAVYLCASSPGTGYSNQPQHFGDGTRLSIL.

The CDR3 loop is CASSYRLAGIRETQYF. The DNA for the CDR3 is TGTGCCAGCAGTTACAGGCTAGCGGGAATCCGGGAGACCCAGTACTTC. The chain recombines TRBV6-2 or TRBV6-3 with TRBJ2-5; 9 bases match TRBD2. This CDR3 spans 16 amino acids. The germline V gene encodes CDR1 MNHEY and CDR2 SVGEGT. V lost 2 bases to trimming and J lost 5 bases; unmatched junction nucleotides: 9.

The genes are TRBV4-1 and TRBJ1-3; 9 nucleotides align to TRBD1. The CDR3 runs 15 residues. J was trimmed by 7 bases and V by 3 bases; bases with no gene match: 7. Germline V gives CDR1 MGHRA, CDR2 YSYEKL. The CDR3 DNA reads TGCGCCAGCAGCCAGGTCCGGGACAGGGAGAACACCATATATTTT. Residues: CASSQVRDRENTIYF.

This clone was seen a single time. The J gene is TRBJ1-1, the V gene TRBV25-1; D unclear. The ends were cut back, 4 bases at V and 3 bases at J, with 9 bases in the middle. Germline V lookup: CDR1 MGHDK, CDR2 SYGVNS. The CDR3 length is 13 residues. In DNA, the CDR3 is TGTGCCAGCAGTGGACCCTCCGACACTGAAGCTTTCTTT. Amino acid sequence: CASSGPSDTEAFF.

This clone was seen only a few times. This CDR3 is CASSQSHTRQPQHF. For the CDR3, the DNA is TGTGCCAGCAGCCAATCTCACACGCGGCAGCCCCAGCATTTT. V usage is TRBV14 and J usage is TRBJ1-5; D not certain. The V end lost 2 bases, the J end lost 7 bases, and 12 bases lay between the germline ends. The CDR3 covers 14 residues. The germline V gene encodes CDR1 SGHDN and CDR2 FVKESK.

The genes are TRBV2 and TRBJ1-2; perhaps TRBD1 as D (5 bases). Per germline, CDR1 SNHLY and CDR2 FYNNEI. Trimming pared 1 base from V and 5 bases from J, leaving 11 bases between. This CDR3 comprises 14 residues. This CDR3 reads CASSEGGQFYGYTF. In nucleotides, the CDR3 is TGTGCCAGCAGTGAAGGGGGCCAATTTTATGGCTACACCTTC.

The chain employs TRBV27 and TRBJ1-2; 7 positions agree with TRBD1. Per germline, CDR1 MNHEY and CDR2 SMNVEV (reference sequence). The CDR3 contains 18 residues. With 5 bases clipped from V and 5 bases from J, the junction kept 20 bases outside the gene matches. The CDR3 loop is CASSPTGAGEGGGYGYTF. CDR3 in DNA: TGTGCCAGCAGTCCCACAGGGGCGGGGGAAGGGGGTGGGTATGGCTACACCTTC.

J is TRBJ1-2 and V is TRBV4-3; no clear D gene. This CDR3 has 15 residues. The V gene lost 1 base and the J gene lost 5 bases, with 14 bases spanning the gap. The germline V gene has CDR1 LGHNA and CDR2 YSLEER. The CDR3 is CASSQGPETQYGYTF. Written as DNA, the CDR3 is TGCGCCAGCAGCCAAGGACCGGAGACGCAGTATGGCTACACCTTC.